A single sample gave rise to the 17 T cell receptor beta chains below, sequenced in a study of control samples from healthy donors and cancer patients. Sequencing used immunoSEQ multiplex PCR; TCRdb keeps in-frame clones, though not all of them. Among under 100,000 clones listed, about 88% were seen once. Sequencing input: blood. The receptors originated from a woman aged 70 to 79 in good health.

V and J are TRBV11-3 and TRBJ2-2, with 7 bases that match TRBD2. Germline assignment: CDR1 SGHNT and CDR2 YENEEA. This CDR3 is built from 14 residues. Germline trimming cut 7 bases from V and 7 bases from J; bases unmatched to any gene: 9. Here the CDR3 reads CASTPSGGSGELFF. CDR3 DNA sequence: TGTGCCAGCACCCCCTCGGGGGGAAGCGGGGAGCTGTTTTTT.

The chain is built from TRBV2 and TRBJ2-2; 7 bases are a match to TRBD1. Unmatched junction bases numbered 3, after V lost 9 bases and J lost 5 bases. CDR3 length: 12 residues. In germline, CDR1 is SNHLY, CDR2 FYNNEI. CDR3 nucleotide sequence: TGTGCCAGTAAGACAGGGACCGGGGAGCTGTTTTTT. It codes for CASKTGTGELFF.

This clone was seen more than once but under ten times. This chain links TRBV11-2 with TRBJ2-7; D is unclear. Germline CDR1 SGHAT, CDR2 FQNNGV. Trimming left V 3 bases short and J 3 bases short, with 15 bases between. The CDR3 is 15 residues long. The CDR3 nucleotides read TGTGCCAGCAGCTTTGGCCTCCGGCGGATCTACGAGCAGTACTTC. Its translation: CASSFGLRRIYEQYF.

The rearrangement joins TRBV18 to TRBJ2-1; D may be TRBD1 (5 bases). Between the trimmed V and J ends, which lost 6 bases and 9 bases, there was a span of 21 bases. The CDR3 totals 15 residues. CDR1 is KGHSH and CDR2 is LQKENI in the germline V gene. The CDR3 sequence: CASSPLEGVRTEQFF. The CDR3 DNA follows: TGTGCCAGCTCGCCTCTTGAAGGGGTTCGGACTGAGCAGTTCTTC. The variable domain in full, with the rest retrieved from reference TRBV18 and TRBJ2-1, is NAGVMQNPRHLVRRRGQEARLRCSPMKGHSHVYWYRQLPEEGLKFMVYLQKENIIDESGMPKERFSAEFPKEGPSILRIQQVVRGDSAAYFCASSPLEGVRTEQFFGPGTRLTVL.

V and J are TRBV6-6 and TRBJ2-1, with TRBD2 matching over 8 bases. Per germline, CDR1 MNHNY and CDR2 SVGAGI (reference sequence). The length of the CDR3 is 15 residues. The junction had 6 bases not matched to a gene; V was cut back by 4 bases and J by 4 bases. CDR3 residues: CASSSPAGGYNEQFF. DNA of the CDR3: TGTGCCAGCAGTTCCCCTGCGGGAGGTTACAATGAGCAGTTCTTC.

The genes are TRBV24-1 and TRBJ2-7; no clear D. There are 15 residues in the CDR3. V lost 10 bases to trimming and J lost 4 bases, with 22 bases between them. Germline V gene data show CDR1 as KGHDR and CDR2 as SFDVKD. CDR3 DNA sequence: TGTGCCACAGCCGGCGGTCCGGGCAAGTCTTACGAGCAGTACTTC. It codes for CATAGGPGKSYEQYF.

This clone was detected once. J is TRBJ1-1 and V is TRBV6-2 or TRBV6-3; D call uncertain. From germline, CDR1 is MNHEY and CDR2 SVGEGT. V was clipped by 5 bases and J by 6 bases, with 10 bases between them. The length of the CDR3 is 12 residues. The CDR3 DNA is TGTGCCAGCAGTCTACTGGGAGCTGAAGCTTTCTTT. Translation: CASSLLGAEAFF.

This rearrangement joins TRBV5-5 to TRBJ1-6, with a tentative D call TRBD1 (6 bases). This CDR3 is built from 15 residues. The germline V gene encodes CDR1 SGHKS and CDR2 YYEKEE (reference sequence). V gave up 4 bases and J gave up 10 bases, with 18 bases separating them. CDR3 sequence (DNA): TGTGCCAGCAGCGAGTTAACAGGGTCCCAATCACCCCTCCACTTT. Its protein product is CASSELTGSQSPLHF.

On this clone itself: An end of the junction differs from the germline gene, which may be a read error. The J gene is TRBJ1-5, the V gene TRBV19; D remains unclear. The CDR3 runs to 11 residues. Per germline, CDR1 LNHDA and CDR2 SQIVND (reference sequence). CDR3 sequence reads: CASSTNKPQHF. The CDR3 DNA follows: TGTGCCAGTTCTACCAATAAGCCCCAGCATTTT.

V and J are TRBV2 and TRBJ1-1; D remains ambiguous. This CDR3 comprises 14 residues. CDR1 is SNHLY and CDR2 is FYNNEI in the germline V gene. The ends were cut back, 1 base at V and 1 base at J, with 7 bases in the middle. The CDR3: CASSEEFANTEAFF. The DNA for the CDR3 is TGTGCCAGCAGTGAAGAATTCGCGAACACTGAAGCTTTCTTT. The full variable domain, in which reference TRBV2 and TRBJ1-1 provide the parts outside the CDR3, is EPEVTQTPSHQVTQMGQEVILRCVPISNHLYFYWYRQILGQKVEFLVSFYNNEISEKSEIFDDQFSVERPDGSNFTLKIRSTKLEDSAMYFCASSEEFANTEAFFGQGTRLTVV.

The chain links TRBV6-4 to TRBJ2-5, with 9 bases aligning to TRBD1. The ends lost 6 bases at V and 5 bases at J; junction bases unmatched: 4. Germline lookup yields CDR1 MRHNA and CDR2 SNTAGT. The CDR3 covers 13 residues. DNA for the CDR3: TGTGCCAGCAGCCGACAGGGGGGCGAGACCCAGTACTTC. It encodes CASSRQGGETQYF.

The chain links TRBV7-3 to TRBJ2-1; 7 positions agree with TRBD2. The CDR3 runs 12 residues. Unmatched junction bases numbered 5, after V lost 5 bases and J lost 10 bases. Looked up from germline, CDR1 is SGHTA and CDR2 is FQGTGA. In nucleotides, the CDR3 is TGTGCCAGCAGCCAGGGCGGGGGAGAGCAGTTCTTC. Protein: CASSQGGGEQFF.

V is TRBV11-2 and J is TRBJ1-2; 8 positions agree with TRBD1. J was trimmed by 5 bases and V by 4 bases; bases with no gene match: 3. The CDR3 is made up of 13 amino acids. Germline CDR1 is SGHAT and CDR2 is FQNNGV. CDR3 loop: CASSSGQGYGYTF. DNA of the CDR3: TGTGCCAGCAGCTCCGGACAGGGATATGGCTACACCTTC.

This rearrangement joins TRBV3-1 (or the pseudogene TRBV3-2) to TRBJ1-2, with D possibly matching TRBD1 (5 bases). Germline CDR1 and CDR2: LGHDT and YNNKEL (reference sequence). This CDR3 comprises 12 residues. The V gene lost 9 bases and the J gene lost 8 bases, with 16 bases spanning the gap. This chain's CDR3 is CASGTSRPGYTF. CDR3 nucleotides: TGTGCCAGTGGGACGAGTCGGCCCGGCTACACCTTC.

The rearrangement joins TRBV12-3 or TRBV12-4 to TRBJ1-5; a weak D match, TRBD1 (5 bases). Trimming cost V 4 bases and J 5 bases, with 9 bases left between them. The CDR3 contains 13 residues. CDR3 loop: CASSYGDHQPQHF. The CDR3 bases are TGTGCCAGCAGTTATGGGGACCATCAGCCCCAGCATTTT.

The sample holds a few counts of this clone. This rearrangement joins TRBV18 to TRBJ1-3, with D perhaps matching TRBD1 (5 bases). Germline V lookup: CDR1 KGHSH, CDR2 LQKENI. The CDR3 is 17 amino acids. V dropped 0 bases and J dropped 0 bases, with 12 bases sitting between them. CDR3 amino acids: CASSPPLGAFSGNTIYF. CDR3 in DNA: TGTGCCAGCTCACCACCGTTAGGGGCCTTCTCTGGAAACACCATATATTTT.

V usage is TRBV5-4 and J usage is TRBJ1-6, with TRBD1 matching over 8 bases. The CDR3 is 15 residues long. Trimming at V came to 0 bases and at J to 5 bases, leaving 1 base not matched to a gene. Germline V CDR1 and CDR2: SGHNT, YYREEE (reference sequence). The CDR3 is CASSLATGDNSPLHF. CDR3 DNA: TGTGCCAGCAGCTTGGCGACAGGGGATAATTCACCCCTCCACTTT.